The sequence of this TCR beta chain was determined in a study of shared clonotypes between healthy human individuals (dated by TCRdb to about 2020). Looking at the study overall: Three men and a couple of women, aged 18 to 49 years, made up the cohort. Per donor, three plates each were used for CD4 naive and CD4 memory, two for CD8 naive, and one for CD8 memory. To estimate repertoire size and how much clonotype sharing occurs between individuals, the study deeply sequenced the blood TCR repertoires of roughly 5 healthy adults. Libraries were prepared and TCR repertoires were sequenced by different laboratories using diverse techniques, in order to increase sequencing depth and limit assay-specific biases. Per donor, leukapheresis produced somewhere between about 0.94 and 9.5 billion PBMCs. General findings and caveats noted by the study authors: Based on pairwise subsampling, the degree of clonotype sharing among donors was expected to be affected by sequencing depth. Sampling was limited to blood, and TCR repertoires in tissue likely differ from TCR repertoires in blood. When several donors were compared, the shared fraction of clonotypes was 5% to 6.5% for naive CD4, 3% to 4% for naive CD8, roughly 2.5% for memory CD4, and less than 0.45% for memory CD8. Larger estimated clonotype richness was generally found for naive subsets than for memory subsets. Incomplete sequencing was indicated by rarefaction of sorted-subset datasets, despite the large sequencing depth. The genetic and exposure-history diversity represented was limited by the small number of donors. Compared with non-shared clonotypes, the clonotypes found in all four sorted-subset donors had higher generation probabilities.

The donors were healthy, HIV-negative adults with no recently reported acute infections or vaccinations. Every donor was a Caucasian adult living in Nashville, Tennessee, USA. CD4+ T cells were enriched by magnetic negative selection, after which naive cells were positively selected on CD45RA and the negative fraction was taken as the memory subset. After blood collection by leukapheresis, PBMCs were isolated using Ficoll-Histopaque density gradient centrifugation and then cryopreserved in the vapor phase of liquid nitrogen. Analytical flow cytometry was used to check the purity and quantity of every magnetically sorted T cell population. Genomic DNA was isolated from every sorted fraction and measured by UV absorbance on a Nanodrop 2000c. From the cysteine up to the phenylalanine, the CDR3 has a length of 16 residues. Only the CDR3 DNA is retained, 48 bases long and in frame from the first base. Taken from the germline V gene, the CDR1 and CDR2 loops are ENHRY and SYGVKD. V is shortened by 0 bases, J by 1 base, and the region joining them spans 12 bases.

Turning to this clone: Its antigen is still unknown. No base quality information exists; no much larger clone differs at one position.

Using the deep immunoSEQ assay, multiplex PCR amplified TCR CDR3 regions from genomic DNA. For each cell subset, the extracted genomic DNA was distributed evenly across all wells of several immunoSEQ 96-well plates, and each plate served as one replicate. For sorted subsets, approximately 210 ng genomic DNA, equal to 25,000 to 35,000 T cell genomes, was loaded into each replicate PCR. The purified libraries were quantified using a Qubit 3.0 fluorometer, sized with a Bioanalyzer 2100, and then quantified again using the KAPA Library Quantification kit. A separate single-read 150-cycle Illumina NextSeq 550 flow cell was used to sequence each immunoSEQ 96-well plate. The original methods were these. Because the immunoSEQ output held only junctional sequences and lacked quality scores, the filtering could not match the filtering applied to full-length reads. To assign V/J genes and CDR3, sequences were annotated against IMGT germline references using PyIR, a Python wrapper for IgBLAST v1.9. Reads were filtered out if the reads had weak V/J assignments (E-value above 1e-6), no CDR3, stop codons, out-of-frame junctions, or ambiguous translated residues. A V3J clonotype was defined by an identical inferred V gene, J gene, and CDR3 amino acid sequence. The percentage overlap between two repertoires was calculated by dividing the number of shared unique clonotypes by the size of the smaller repertoire. RTK rarefaction, the Chao1 estimator, and Recon v2.1 estimates of unobserved clonotypes were used to assess repertoire richness. OLGA was used to compute generation probabilities for all TCRbeta clonotypes that the gDNA method yielded from four donors. Not all clones reach the TCRdb copy of this immuneACCESS table, which keeps in-frame sequences only. Checked studies attribute under half of the gap to unresolved V genes and leave the rest unexplained. V and J calls and clone size are given by that table; D and trimming were obtained from the DNA. This sample lists about 230,000 clones; approximately 70% were detected once. The ten largest clones capture around 10% of the sample.

The sample was memory CD4+ T cells sorted from blood. The intended sense of this specimen's cell subset or site label: CD45RA-negative fraction. This receptor was taken from a young man in good health. The sequence is built from TRBV10-3 and TRBJ1-1; the D gene cannot be named for sure. The DNA is TGTGCCATCAGTGAGTCGACTCTCCGCAAGAACACTGAAGCTTTCTTT. The encoded protein is CAISESTLRKNTEAFF.